A single sample is the source of the 18 T cell receptor beta chains below, sequenced in a study of blood T cell repertoires in COVID-19. Using immunoSEQ multiplex PCR, the repertoire was profiled, and TCRdb retains in-frame clones only, with some absent. The sample carries some 220,000 clones, approximately 82% recorded once. Sequenced material: peripheral blood. The receptors come from a middle-aged man with active or convalescent COVID-19.

The CDR3 sequence: CASSLGRDEQYF. CDR3 nucleotide sequence: TGTGCCAGCAGCTTGGGCAGGGACGAGCAGTACTTC. The chain joins TRBV7-2 to TRBJ2-7; tentatively, D is TRBD1 (5 bases). The germline V and J ends were trimmed by 3 bases and 5 bases, with 8 bases remaining between them. This CDR3 spans 12 amino acids. CDR1 and CDR2 (germline): SGHTA, FQGNSA.

The V call is TRBV3-1 (or the pseudogene TRBV3-2), the J call TRBJ2-5, with 7 bases matching TRBD2. This CDR3 spans 16 amino acids. Germline assignment: CDR1 LGHDT and CDR2 YNNKEL (reference sequence). Losses at the gene ends were 4 bases for V and 4 bases for J; bases not matched to a gene: 12. The CDR3 spells CASSPYPPAGRETQYF. CDR3 DNA: TGTGCCAGCAGCCCTTACCCCCCAGCGGGGAGAGAGACCCAGTACTTC.

This chain links TRBV15 with TRBJ1-6; 8 bases align to TRBD1. Unmatched junction bases numbered 1, after V lost 9 bases and J lost 3 bases. Per the germline V gene, CDR1 is LNHNV and CDR2 is YYDKDF (reference sequence). The CDR3 spans 13 residues. CDR3 coding DNA: TGTGCCACAGGGACAGGCTATAATTCACCCCTCCACTTT. Translation gives CATGTGYNSPLHF.

This chain uses TRBV3-1 (or the pseudogene TRBV3-2) with TRBJ1-2; a weak D match, TRBD1 (5 bases). CDR1 is LGHDT and CDR2 is YNNKEL in the germline V gene (reference sequence). CDR3 size: 13 residues. Trimming pared 3 bases from V and 8 bases from J, leaving 13 bases between. CDR3 residues: CASSQGQGEGYTF. CDR3 nucleotide sequence: TGTGCCAGCAGCCAGGGGCAGGGCGAAGGCTACACCTTC.

This clone is a singleton in its sample. The chain uses TRBV3-1 (or the pseudogene TRBV3-2) and TRBJ1-1; D is unclear. Germline lookup yields CDR1 LGHDT and CDR2 YNNKEL (reference sequence). The CDR3 spans 14 residues. V lost 4 bases and J 1 base, leaving 10 bases between the germline ends. CDR3 loop: CASSLVGGNTEAFF. CDR3 DNA sequence: TGTGCCAGCAGCCTCGTAGGAGGGAACACTGAAGCTTTCTTT.

Here the CDR3 reads CASSLRLGDTGELFF. The DNA of the CDR3 is TGTGCCAGCAGCCTAAGACTAGGCGACACCGGGGAGCTGTTTTTT. The rearrangement links TRBV5-4 to TRBJ2-2; possible D gene TRBD2, 6 bases. Between the trimmed V and J ends, which lost 4 bases and 3 bases, there was a span of 13 bases. Germline V gene sequence: CDR1 SGHNT, CDR2 YYREEE (reference sequence). The CDR3 contains 15 residues.

Details on this clone: One junction end disagrees with the germline gene, perhaps due to a read error. The CDR3 region is CASSLGDRALDPQYF. The DNA of the CDR3 is TGTGCCAGCAGCTTAGGGGACAGAGCCTTAGATCCGCAGTATTTT. The chain combines TRBV11-2 with TRBJ2-3; TRBD1 agrees at 7 bases. This CDR3 has 15 residues. In germline, CDR1 is SGHAT, CDR2 FQNNGV.

This clone was counted once. This CDR3 reads CAWSTVGEKLFF. CDR3 bases: TGTGCCTGGAGTACAGTTGGGGAAAAACTGTTTTTT. J is TRBJ1-4 and V is TRBV30; D remains ambiguous. V lost 2 bases to trimming and J lost 8 bases, with 9 bases between them. Germline V gene data show CDR1 as GTSNPN and CDR2 as SVGIG (reference sequence). This CDR3 is built from 12 residues.

The chain is built from TRBV6-2 or TRBV6-3 and TRBJ2-1, with 12 positions matching TRBD2. Germline V gene sequence: CDR1 MNHEY, CDR2 SVGEGT. There are 19 residues in the CDR3. With V trimmed by 6 bases and J by 5 bases, 17 bases remained unmatched. CDR3 DNA sequence: TGTGCCAGCAGCCCTGGTCAGGTTCTAGCGGGGGGGCCCGACAATGAGCAGTTCTTC. This encodes CASSPGQVLAGGPDNEQFF.

V and J are TRBV4-2 and TRBJ1-2; D ambiguous. Germline loops: CDR1 LGHNA, CDR2 YNFKEQ. The ends were cut back, 5 bases at V and 0 bases at J, with 16 bases in the middle. CDR3 length equals 16 residues. The CDR3 region is CASSELGTEANYGYTF. CDR3 bases: TGTGCCAGCAGCGAATTAGGTACAGAAGCTAACTATGGCTACACCTTC.

The rearrangement joins TRBV7-9 to TRBJ2-7; TRBD1 might be the D (6 bases). Germline-derived CDR1 and CDR2 are SEHNR and FQNEAQ (reference sequence). V was pared by 0 bases and J by 5 bases, with 11 bases between. The CDR3 length is 14 residues. The CDR3 region has the DNA TGTGCCAGCAGCTTAGCGGGGGCCCTCCACGAGCAGTACTTC. It yields the protein CASSLAGALHEQYF. The whole variable domain, remainder taken from reference TRBV7-9 and TRBJ2-7, is DTGVSQNPRHKITKRGQNVTFRCDPISEHNRLYWYRQTLGQGPEFLTYFQNEAQLEKSRLLSDRFSAERPKGSFSTLEIQRTEQGDSAMYLCASSLAGALHEQYFGPGTRLTVT.

The rearrangement links TRBV5-5 to TRBJ2-5, with 8 nucleotides matching TRBD1. The CDR3 sequence is 13 residues long. CDR1 and CDR2 from the germline V gene are SGHKS and YYEKEE (reference sequence). V was pared by 0 bases and J by 5 bases, with 0 bases of the junction left unmatched. The CDR3 here is CASSLGDRETQYF. The DNA for the CDR3 is TGTGCCAGCAGCTTGGGGGACAGGGAGACCCAGTACTTC.

The table lists this clone with a count of one. The J gene is TRBJ1-2, the V gene TRBV6-5; D uncertain. CDR1 is MNHEY, CDR2 SVGAGI, per germline. This CDR3 comprises 14 residues. V lost 6 bases to trimming and J lost 1 base, with 12 bases between them. The CDR3 loop is CASSPVYGNYGYTF. The CDR3 nucleotides read TGTGCCAGCAGCCCCGTGTACGGTAACTATGGCTACACCTTC.

V and J are TRBV2 and TRBJ1-2; D is possibly TRBD1 (5 bases). The germline CDR1 and CDR2 sequences are SNHLY and FYNNEI. This CDR3 has 13 amino acids. V gave up 3 bases and J gave up 4 bases, with 9 bases separating them. The CDR3 DNA reads TGTGCCAGCAGTGATGACAGCTCCTATGGCTACACCTTC. This encodes CASSDDSSYGYTF.

J is TRBJ2-3 and V is TRBV4-3; TRBD2 matches 10 bases. Trimming at V came to 2 bases and at J to 0 bases, leaving 2 bases not matched to a gene. This CDR3 is built from 16 residues. Germline lookup yields CDR1 LGHNA and CDR2 YSLEER. The CDR3 sequence is CASSQRSGGSTDTQYF. In DNA, the CDR3 is TGCGCCAGCAGCCAACGTAGCGGGGGGAGCACAGATACGCAGTATTTT.

The V call is TRBV6-2 or TRBV6-3, the J call TRBJ2-2; 8 bases map to TRBD2. This CDR3 has 15 residues. J lost 7 bases, V lost 6 bases, and 10 bases had no gene match. Per the germline V gene, CDR1 is MNHEY and CDR2 is SVGEGT. Written as DNA, the CDR3 is TGTGCCAGCAGACCTCCCGGGGGGGCCGGCGGGGAGCTGTTTTTT. It is translated as CASRPPGGAGGELFF.

The chain uses TRBV5-6 and TRBJ2-3; perhaps TRBD1 as D (5 bases). CDR1 is SGHDT and CDR2 is YYEEEE in the germline V gene. The V end lost 1 base, the J end lost 3 bases, and 12 bases lay between the germline ends. CDR3 length: 15 residues. The CDR3 nucleotides read TGTGCCAGCAGCTTGATCCAGGGTGGGACAGATACGCAGTATTTT. Amino acid sequence: CASSLIQGGTDTQYF. Full variable domain (outside the CDR3, taken from reference TRBV5-6 and TRBJ2-3): DAGVTQSPTHLIKTRGQQVTLRCSPKSGHDTVSWYQQALGQGPQFIFQYYEEEERQRGNFPDRFSGHQFPNYSSELNVNALLLGDSALYLCASSLIQGGTDTQYFGPGTRLTVL.

In this sample, this clone turned up once. The chain combines TRBV9 with TRBJ2-6; D is undetermined. Trimming cost V 3 bases and J 4 bases, with 17 bases left between them. Per the germline V gene, CDR1 is SGDLS and CDR2 is YYNGEE. This CDR3 contains 17 residues. The CDR3 DNA reads TGTGCCAGCAGCGGAACTCACCCTTACTCAGGGGCCAACGTCCTGACTTTC. It translates to CASSGTHPYSGANVLTF.